These T cell receptor beta chains were read from a single sample in a study of PD-1 blockade in classical Hodgkin lymphoma. Using immunoSEQ multiplex PCR, the repertoire was profiled, and TCRdb retains in-frame clones only, with some absent. The table has around 21,000 clones, roughly 90% seen once. Sequencing used CD4+ T cells from blood. All receptors derive from a human donor with classical Hodgkin lymphoma. Each CDR3 is given with its conserved first and last residue. D genes are given only for firm matches. Clone size appears in some rows only: once, few, many, or a class for an expanded clone.

V	size	D	J	CDR3	DNA
TRBV7-8	.	.	TRBJ2-5	CASSLFRDNSATQYF	TGTGCCAGCAGCTTATTTCGGGACAACTCGGCGACCCAGTACTTC
TRBV5-1	.	.	TRBJ2-7	CASSLGQNYEQYF	TGCGCCAGCAGCTTGGGACAGAACTACGAGCAGTACTTC
TRBV30	.	.	TRBJ1-2	CAWSVHRTNYGYTF	TGTGCCTGGAGTGTACACAGGACTAACTATGGCTACACCTTC
TRBV5-6	.	TRBD1	TRBJ2-7	CASSARPNRDRGRYEQYF	TGTGCCAGCAGCGCCAGACCAAACCGGGACAGGGGGCGATACGAGCAGTACTTC
TRBV7-6	.	TRBD2	TRBJ2-3	CASSFVGGNTDTQYF	TGTGCCAGCAGCTTCGTCGGGGGGAACACAGATACGCAGTATTTT
TRBV13	.	.	TRBJ2-7	CASSRQGGSSYEQYF	TGTGCCAGCAGCCGCCAGGGGGGAAGCTCCTACGAGCAGTACTTC
TRBV5-1	.	TRBD1	TRBJ1-2	CASSLAMGQGANGYTF	TGCGCCAGCAGCTTGGCCATGGGACAGGGGGCGAATGGCTACACCTTC
TRBV12-2	.	.	TRBJ1-5	CASHGEIGGNQPQHF	TGTGCAAGTCACGGGGAAATTGGAGGCAATCAGCCCCAGCATTTT
TRBV6-1	.	.	TRBJ2-7	CASRPRTADSYEQYF	TGTGCCAGCAGGCCGCGGACAGCCGACTCCTACGAGCAGTACTTC
TRBV30	.	.	TRBJ1-1	CAWSVQSVGPEAFF	TGTGCCTGGAGTGTACAGTCGGTAGGTCCTGAAGCTTTCTTT
TRBV2	.	.	TRBJ1-5	CASSPSYVQPQHF	TGTGCCAGCAGCCCCAGCTACGTTCAGCCCCAGCATTTT
TRBV6-5	.	.	TRBJ1-2	CASSYNRNYGYTF	TGTGCCAGCAGTTATAACAGAAACTATGGCTACACCTTC
TRBV5-1	.	.	TRBJ1-1	CASSLARRFTGDTEAFF	TGCGCCAGCAGCTTGGCGAGACGATTTACGGGGGACACTGAAGCTTTCTTT
TRBV19	once	TRBD2	TRBJ2-3	CASSTLAGRSVTDTQYF	TGTGCCAGTAGTACACTAGCGGGGAGATCGGTGACAGATACGCAGTATTTT
TRBV5-1	.	TRBD1	TRBJ1-1	CASSGAGGYGNTEAFF	TGCGCCAGCAGCGGGGCAGGGGGCTATGGGAACACTGAAGCTTTCTTT
TRBV5-1	.	TRBD2	TRBJ2-6	CASSLAWGGVSGANVLTF	TGCGCCAGCAGCTTGGCCTGGGGGGGAGTCTCTGGGGCCAACGTCCTGACTTTC
TRBV10-3	.	TRBD2	TRBJ2-1	CASRGEGLAYNEQFF	TGTGCCTCGCGGGGGGAGGGACTAGCGTACAATGAGCAGTTCTTC
TRBV5-4	.	TRBD2	TRBJ2-1	CASSLAAGGTSGNEQFF	TGTGCCAGCAGCCTAGCAGCGGGAGGTACTTCCGGCAATGAGCAGTTCTTC
TRBV5-5	.	.	TRBJ2-7	CASSLGQTHLKYF	TGTGCCAGCAGCTTGGGACAGACCCACCTGAAGTACTTC
TRBV30	.	.	TRBJ1-4	CAYARHSNEKLFF	TGTGCCTATGCACGACACTCTAATGAAAAACTGTTTTTT
TRBV30	.	TRBD2	TRBJ2-3	CAWSVIAGATDTQYF	TGTGCCTGGAGTGTGATAGCGGGAGCTACAGATACGCAGTATTTT
TRBV5-3	.	.	TRBJ2-6	CARSLAPEGANVLTF	TGTGCCAGAAGCTTGGCCCCAGAGGGGGCCAACGTCCTGACTTTC
TRBV5-4	.	.	TRBJ2-2	CASSLAGPGELFF	TGTGCCAGCAGCTTGGCAGGGCCGGGGGAGCTGTTTTTT
TRBV4-1	.	TRBD1	TRBJ1-5	CASSQDLNRGGQPQHF	TGCGCCAGCAGCCAAGATCTCAACAGGGGTGGCCAGCCCCAGCATTTT
TRBV30	.	TRBD2	TRBJ2-7	CAWSISGSRYEQYF	TGTGCCTGGAGTATTAGCGGGAGTCGGTACGAGCAGTACTTC
TRBV19	.	TRBD1	TRBJ1-2	CASSPDRDYGYTF	TGTGCCAGTAGCCCGGACAGGGACTATGGCTACACCTTC